Following are 5 T cell receptor beta chains from one sample sequenced in a study of spatial heterogeneity in lung cancer. As to time point: blood at routine non-recurrence follow-up after resection. One entry per CDR3 protein results from TCRdb running MiXCR on the 5' RACE reads. The profile shows approximately 43,000 distinct CDR3 sequences, over 9.5% of them singletons. The source material was PBMCs, sampled at follow-up. These receptors were taken from a female donor with early-stage non-small cell lung cancer.

J is TRBJ2-7 and V is TRBV27; possible D gene TRBD2, 6 bases. Trimming took off 5 bases at V and 2 bases at J, with 13 bases between the two ends. This CDR3 has 14 amino acids. Germline V gene data show CDR1 as MNHEY and CDR2 as SMNVEV (reference sequence). Written as DNA, the CDR3 is TGTGCCAGCAGTCCTGCCGGGGGAACCTACGAGCAGTACTTC. It yields the protein CASSPAGGTYEQYF.

The rearrangement joins TRBV20-1 to TRBJ1-1; weak D call: TRBD1 (5 bases). The length of the CDR3 is 13 residues. CDR1 is DFQATT and CDR2 is SNEGSKA in the germline V gene (reference sequence). V was shortened by 6 bases and J by 5 bases, with 16 bases between the two germline ends. The CDR3 protein is CSAREVGGTEAFF. CDR3 DNA sequence: TGCAGTGCCAGGGAAGTTGGAGGAACTGAAGCTTTCTTT.

This clonotype has only a few counts. V usage is TRBV7-8 and J usage is TRBJ1-2; D is perhaps TRBD1 (6 bases). Deletions cut 2 bases from V and 6 bases from J, with 28 bases between. Looked up from germline, CDR1 is SGHVS and CDR2 is FQNEAQ. The CDR3 is made up of 19 amino acids. The CDR3 reads CASSLTPGGPRGVMDGYTF. CDR3 DNA: TGTGCCAGCAGCTTAACCCCCGGGGGCCCGAGGGGGGTAATGGATGGCTACACCTTC.

The gene calls are TRBV19 and TRBJ2-4; TRBD2 matches at 7 bases. CDR3 length: 14 amino acids. Germline CDR1 LNHDA, CDR2 SQIVND (reference sequence). J gave up 3 bases and V 8 bases, and 7 bases lay outside the gene matches. The CDR3 spells CASGSPGGKNIQYF. The CDR3 bases are TGTGCCAGTGGTTCTCCGGGAGGCAAAAACATTCAGTACTTC.

Only a few counts were recorded for this clonotype. The chain links TRBV7-9 to TRBJ1-1; D is possibly TRBD1 (5 bases). The V end lost 6 bases, the J end lost 1 base, and 15 bases lay between the germline ends. The CDR3 spans 15 residues. Germline lookup yields CDR1 SEHNR and CDR2 FQNEAQ (reference sequence). The CDR3 reads CASRSQGLGNTEAFF. CDR3 in DNA: TGTGCCAGCAGATCGCAGGGTTTGGGGAACACTGAAGCTTTCTTT.